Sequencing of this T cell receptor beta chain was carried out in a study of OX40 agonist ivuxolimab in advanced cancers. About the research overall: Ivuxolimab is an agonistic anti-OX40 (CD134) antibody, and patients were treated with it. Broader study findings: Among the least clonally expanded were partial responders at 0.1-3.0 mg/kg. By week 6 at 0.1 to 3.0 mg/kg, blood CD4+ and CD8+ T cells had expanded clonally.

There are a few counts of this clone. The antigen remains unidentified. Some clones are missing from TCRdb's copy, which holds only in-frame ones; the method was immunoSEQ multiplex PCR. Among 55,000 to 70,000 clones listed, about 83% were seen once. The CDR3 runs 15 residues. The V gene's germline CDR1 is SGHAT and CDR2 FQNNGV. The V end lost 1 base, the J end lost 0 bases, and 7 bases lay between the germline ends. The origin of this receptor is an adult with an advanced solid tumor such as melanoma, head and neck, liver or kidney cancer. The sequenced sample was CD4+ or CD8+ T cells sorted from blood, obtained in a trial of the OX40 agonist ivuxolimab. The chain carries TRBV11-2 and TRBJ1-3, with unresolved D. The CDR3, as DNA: TGTGCCAGCAGCTTAGCGGGTAGCTCTGGAAACACCATATATTTT. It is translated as CASSLAGSSGNTIYF.